Included here is one T cell receptor beta chain sequence, with context. The specificity of this receptor is unknown. Base qualities are not at hand, and no much larger clone is one base apart. The time point tag for this specimen amounts to: baseline before first vaccination. Samples from vaccinated people were obtained from the UK trials COV001 and COV002, which included a single-blind randomized controlled phase 2/3 trial of AZD1222 (ChAdOx1 nCoV-19) in healthy adults. Trial participant PBMC samples were collected at day 0 and day 28 after the second dose for TCRbeta chain sequencing. The data were obtained in a study of T cell responses to AZD1222 COVID-19 vaccine (dated by TCRdb to 2020 to 2022). Broadly, across the study: AZD1222 recipients given second doses at about 4 weeks or at about 12 weeks were pooled, since spike-specific TCR depth and breadth were not found to differ between the two schedules. TCR sequencing covered over 230 trial participants: 207 given two doses of AZD1222 and 26 given two doses of MenACWY control vaccine. Trial participants were enrolled by age into subgroups of 18-55, 56-69 and 70-plus years, and around 150, 29 and 61 TCR-sequenced participants, respectively, were included in these subgroups.

Reading the germline V gene (reference sequence) gives CDR1 SEHNR and CDR2 FQNEAQ. Counted from cysteine to phenylalanine, this CDR3 has 14 amino acids. Only the CDR3 DNA stays, 42 bases, in frame from base 1. V is cut by 1 base and J by 2 bases, and the space between the germline ends is 6 bases. Study-wide conclusions, independent of this receptor: Conclusions about previously exposed vaccinees are limited because only a handful of AZD1222 recipients were SARS-CoV-2 seropositive at baseline. After two AZD1222 doses, both the breadth and the depth of spike-specific TCRs were significantly higher than at day 0 and than in MenACWY recipients. The 56-69-year group was small, and its depth increase did not reach significance, likely because of low power. Participants were mostly white British and included more females than males, and it was suggested by the authors that clonal diversity may have been underestimated. Reportedly, close to half of the unique spike-specific TCRs recognized epitopes lying outside the regions that are mutated in the B.1.351 and B.1.1.7 variants. No day 14 peak-response samples were available, so repertoires were characterized only after the peak T cell response. The vaccine-associated CD4 TCRs covered the entire spike protein, and the dominant responses fell in regions 160-218 and 743-854.

The CDR3 regions of human TCRbeta chains were analyzed by immunosequencing. From the authors' description of their analysis: TCRs in the repertoires were matched against a reference library of SARS-CoV-2-specific TCRs that had been generated with the MIRA antigen-specificity platform. Breadth was defined as the fraction of unique TCRs that were SARS-CoV-2-associated. Depth was defined as the fraction of total T cells that were SARS-CoV-2-associated. Using the MIRA data, every spike-specific TCR was mapped to the spike region that the TCR reacted to and assigned to either a CD4 or a CD8 class. Log10-transformed breadth and depth values were compared by one-way ANOVA with Sidak's multiple comparisons tests. TCRdb took this table from immuneACCESS and kept in-frame rearrangements with V and J called. Such tables lack part of the clones; where checked against another copy, unresolved V genes explain under half of the gap, and the rest is unexplained. The V and J calls and clone size are taken from that table; D and trimming were inferred from the DNA. The sample contains about 97,000 clones, around 89% of them found a single time. Under 8.5% of the sample is taken by the ten largest.

This clonotype was sampled from an adult in good health. The chain links TRBV7-9 with TRBJ1-5; there is no confident call for the D gene. This sample comprised peripheral blood, obtained on day 0 of AZD1222 vaccination. The nucleotides read TGTGCCAGCAGCTTAGAGGCTCGCAATCAGCCCCAGCATTTT. It codes for CASSLEARNQPQHF.